This entry features one TCR beta chain sequence. What this receptor recognizes is not known. No base-level quality is on record; no much larger clone is a single base apart. Whole blood was collected in K2EDTA tubes by collaborating institutions according to the institutions' own protocols. For TCRbeta analysis, collaborators shipped samples in one of three forms: frozen whole blood, isolated PBMCs, or DNA extracted from either of those sample types. Cut back by 6 bases and 0 bases, the V and J ends lie 13 bases apart. Including cysteine and phenylalanine, the CDR3 has 15 amino acids. Just the 45-base CDR3 DNA is kept, in frame starting at base 1. CDR1 and CDR2, looked up from the germline V gene (reference sequence), are LNHDA and SQIVND. This sample was included in a study of blood T cell repertoires in COVID-19 (dated by TCRdb to between 2020 and 2021). In terms of the full investigation: Samples from collaborators originated in the United States, Italy and Spain and spanned both the acute and convalescent phases of COVID-19. The dataset comprised deeply sampled blood TCRbeta repertoires from subjects exposed to, actively infected with, or recovered from COVID-19. Samples were obtained from the ongoing ImmuneRACE study (first 160 participants) and from 950 to 1,500 subjects provided by 6 global collaborators. Where available, HLA class I and class II types were obtained from metadata supplied by the sample provider rather than from assay-based typing. Nearly every sample came with metadata listing a de-identified subject ID, COVID-19 status, age in years and sex. The repertoires were released in a freely available public database intended as a resource for research on the immune response to SARS-CoV-2. The material from the prospective study consisted of cDNA or gDNA derived from T cells, B-cell-depleted T cells, or PBMCs.

Points the paper makes about the study in general: Clinical and demographic metadata were provided uncurated, with the amount varying by source and participant.

The immunoSEQ Assay, a bias-controlled multiplex PCR, was used to amplify TCRbeta CDR3 regions from genomic DNA. The authors processed their data as follows. The number of nucleated cells in each sample was estimated by amplification of reference gene primers within the assay. Sequence reads were collapsed and filtered to measure the absolute abundance of every unique TCRbeta CDR3 rearrangement. Productive Simpson clonality was computed per sample as the square root of Simpson's diversity index over productive rearrangements. Held by TCRdb, this immuneACCESS table contains in-frame sequences only and omits some clones. Under half of the omission traces to an unresolved V gene where checked; the cause of the rest is unknown. V, J and clone size reflect that table, while D and trimming were determined from the DNA. This sample holds about 140,000 clones; over 60% were observed only once. The ten top clones hold 4.5% to 5% of the sample.

Recombination connected TRBV19 to TRBJ2-3; TRBD1 might be the D gene, on 6 matching bases. The sample taken for sequencing was peripheral blood. This clonotype was sampled from a woman at least 80 years old with active or convalescent COVID-19. The nucleotide sequence is given as TGTGCCAGTAGCCTCTTTACAGGGAGCACAGATACGCAGTATTTT. The translation is CASSLFTGSTDTQYF.